This TCR beta chain was captured by sequencing in a study of shared clonotypes between healthy human individuals. V gave up 1 base and J gave up 3 bases, with 17 bases separating them. Germline CDR1 SGHRS, CDR2 YFSETQ. This CDR3 is 17 amino acids long. Every subset had its genomic DNA shared out evenly among several immunoSEQ plates. Only in-frame clones appear in the TCRdb table, and some are missing; sequencing was by immunoSEQ multiplex PCR. Of a few million clones detected, around nine tenths appear once; the ten largest clones hold about 0.13%. Sequenced material: naive CD4+ T cells sorted from blood. Sample subset: CD45RA+ positively selected. The V call is TRBV5-1, the J call TRBJ2-1, with D perhaps matching TRBD1 (5 bases). This receptor was taken from a man between 18 and 29 years old in good health. The CDR3 protein is CASSLILGAGIYNEQFF. Written as DNA, the CDR3 is TGCGCCAGCAGCTTGATCCTAGGGGCAGGGATCTACAATGAGCAGTTCTTC.